This T cell receptor (beta chain) was sequenced during a study of T cells after posttransplantation cyclophosphamide. General study results and limits: Donor CD8+ memory clones often dominated recipient blood repertoires at later times. Tissue-infiltrating T cells from skin or gut overlapped little with blood T cells.

Germline V gene lookup returns CDR1 SGDLS and CDR2 YYNGEE. The CDR3 consists of 16 residues. V was clipped by 0 bases and J by 3 bases, with 14 bases between them. On this clone itself: Its antigen is still unknown.

This related bone marrow graft donor gave peripheral blood on the day of marrow donation. The table came from immunoSEQ multiplex PCR; TCRdb's copy has only in-frame clones and leaves some out. The sample lists some 13,000 clones, around 83% occurring once. This receptor was taken from a man between 50 and 59 years old in good health, CMV-negative, and a related stem cell transplant donor. The chain couples TRBV9 to TRBJ2-3; D possibly corresponds to TRBD1 (6 bases). Sample: memory CD4+ T cells sorted from PBMCs. The CDR3 region is CASSVAWSGATDTQYF. CDR3 nucleotide sequence: TGTGCCAGCAGCGTAGCTTGGTCAGGGGCGACAGATACGCAGTATTTT.